These 18 T cell receptor beta chains originate from one sample sequenced in a study of Graves' ophthalmopathy and Graves' hyperthyroidism. RNA served as the template for amplifying TCR beta CDR3 regions. Second-round multiplex PCR came after a first-round RT-PCR that employed HTBI primers. In TCRdb, the multiplex PCR reads were re-called with MiXCR into one record per CDR3 protein. The profile shows about 480,000 distinct CDR3 sequences, around 14% of them singletons. The specimen was blood. The receptors were sampled from a woman aged 25 to 39 with Graves' ophthalmopathy.

This clonotype was seen a few times. The V gene is TRBV30, the J gene TRBJ2-2, with 10 bases lining up with TRBD2. The CDR3 sequence is 16 residues long. Germline V lookup: CDR1 GTSNPN, CDR2 SVGIG (reference sequence). V was pared by 2 bases and J by 8 bases, with 11 bases of the junction left unmatched. CDR3 in DNA: TGTGCCTGGAGTCGGATGAGGACTAGCGGTGGAGGGGAGCTGTTTTTT. Protein product: CAWSRMRTSGGGELFF.

On this clonotype: Since a much larger clone is just one base distant, this may be a read error. This chain uses TRBV29-1 with TRBJ1-5; tentatively, D is TRBD1 (5 bases). Looked up from germline, CDR1 is SQVTM and CDR2 is ANQGSEA. The CDR3 contains 13 residues. The CDR3 protein is CIVGSGMGQPQHF. In DNA, the CDR3 is TGCATCGTTGGATCAGGGATGGGTCAGCCCCAGCATTTT.

This rearrangement joins TRBV20-1 to TRBJ1-2; no clear D. This CDR3 has 15 amino acids. Between the trimmed V and J ends, which lost 0 bases and 4 bases, there was a span of 15 bases. Per the germline V gene, CDR1 is DFQATT and CDR2 is SNEGSKA (reference sequence). CDR3 nucleotides: TGCAGTGCTAGAGAAAGAGGTGGAGCGAGCTATGGCTACACCTTC. It translates to CSARERGGASYGYTF.

Points on this clonotype: One end of the junction does not line up with germline, which may come from a read error. V is TRBV4-1 and J is TRBJ2-4; TRBD2 aligns across 7 bases. Looked up from germline, CDR1 is MGHRA and CDR2 is YSYEKL. The CDR3 runs 15 residues. The CDR3 DNA sequence: TGCGCCAGCAGCCTCCGGGGAGGGATGTCAAACATTCCGTACTTC. Protein sequence: CASSLRGGMSNIPYF.

The chain combines TRBV29-1 with TRBJ1-3; D not certain. Deletions cut 4 bases from V and 3 bases from J, with 4 bases between. The CDR3 has 11 amino acids. Germline lookup yields CDR1 SQVTM and CDR2 ANQGSEA. DNA of the CDR3: TGCAGCGTTGTCGGTGGAAACACCATATATTTT. It is translated as CSVVGGNTIYF.

This clonotype was seen many times. CDR3 loop: CASRPANRGRRETQYF. The CDR3 DNA reads TGTGCCAGCAGACCTGCTAACAGGGGGCGCCGGGAGACCCAGTACTTC. The J gene is TRBJ2-5, the V gene TRBV6-2 or TRBV6-3, with 9 bases fitting TRBD1. This CDR3 comprises 16 residues. Trimming removed 6 bases from V and 5 bases from J; junction bases left unmatched: 13. Germline CDR1 is MNHEY and CDR2 is SVGEGT.

This clonotype was recorded many times. The chain uses TRBV20-1 and TRBJ1-5; D might be TRBD1 (6 bases). The CDR3 totals 14 residues. In germline, CDR1 is DFQATT, CDR2 SNEGSKA (reference sequence). V shed 1 base and J shed 6 bases, with 13 bases lying between them. This CDR3 reads CSARAGAGAQPQHF. The CDR3 bases are TGCAGTGCTAGAGCGGGGGCAGGGGCTCAGCCCCAGCATTTT.

At least ten counts were recorded for this clonotype. The CDR3 bases are TGTGCCTGGATGAGGGGACAGGGACATTACACCTTC. Translating gives CAWMRGQGHYTF. The chain couples TRBV30 to TRBJ1-2; 9 bases map to TRBD1. The V gene's germline CDR1 is GTSNPN and CDR2 SVGIG (reference sequence). The CDR3 totals 12 residues. Losses at the gene ends were 4 bases for V and 11 bases for J; bases not matched to a gene: 8.

As DNA, the CDR3 is TGTGCCAGCAGCCAAGCGAGGCAGGGGACCCCCTACGAGCAGTACTTC. Amino acid sequence: CASSQARQGTPYEQYF. The V and J genes are TRBV4-2 and TRBJ2-7, with TRBD1 as a possible D gene (6 bases). The CDR3 runs 16 residues. Per germline, CDR1 LGHNA and CDR2 YNFKEQ. V gave up 1 base and J gave up 2 bases, with 15 bases separating them.

Ten or more counts support this clonotype. V usage is TRBV15 and J usage is TRBJ1-5, with TRBD1 as a possible D gene (6 bases). Trimming stripped 0 bases from V and 8 bases from J, with 14 bases between. From germline, CDR1 is LNHNV and CDR2 YYDKDF (reference sequence). This CDR3 spans 15 amino acids. Here the CDR3 reads CATSRDRRGLEPQHF. CDR3 in DNA: TGTGCCACCAGCAGAGATAGGAGGGGGTTAGAGCCCCAGCATTTT. The full variable domain, rest sourced from reference TRBV15 and TRBJ1-5, is DAMVIQNPRYQVTQFGKPVTLSCSQTLNHNVMYWYQQKSSQAPKLLFHYYDKDFNNEADTPDNFQSRRPNTSFCFLDIRSPGLGDTAMYLCATSRDRRGLEPQHFGDGTRLSIL.

This clonotype was detected only a few times. V gene TRBV4-1 combines with J gene TRBJ1-1; D not certain. Germline CDR1 MGHRA, CDR2 YSYEKL. The CDR3 has 13 amino acids. The V end was cut by 2 bases, the J end by 7 bases, with 11 bases between. CDR3: CASSQIGPGEAFF. CDR3 bases: TGCGCCAGCAGCCAAATTGGCCCGGGTGAAGCTTTCTTT.

This clonotype showed up many times. The V gene is TRBV3-1, the J gene TRBJ2-7, with TRBD1 identical over 7 bases. Germline V gene sequence: CDR1 LGHDT, CDR2 YNNKEL (reference sequence). V trimming: 4 bases; J trimming: 2 bases; junction bases outside the gene matches: 8. This CDR3 region has 15 residues. In nucleotides, the CDR3 is TGTGCCAGCAGCCTCGGGACAGCTATCCCCTACGAGCAGTACTTC. Translation gives CASSLGTAIPYEQYF.

This clonotype was observed at least ten times. This sequence joins TRBV4-1 and TRBJ2-5, with D possibly being TRBD1 (5 bases). This CDR3 contains 16 residues. The V gene lost 4 bases and the J gene lost 2 bases, with 17 bases spanning the gap. Per germline, CDR1 MGHRA and CDR2 YSYEKL. The CDR3 here is CASSLSYGHSQETQYF. CDR3 DNA sequence: TGCGCCAGCAGCCTGTCGTATGGACACTCTCAAGAGACCCAGTACTTC.

This clonotype was counted at least ten times. The gene calls are TRBV30 and TRBJ1-3; 9 bases agree with TRBD1. CDR3 length equals 13 residues. Germline V gene lookup returns CDR1 GTSNPN and CDR2 SVGIG (reference sequence). The CDR3 nucleotides read TGTGCACGGACAGGGGCGGTAGGAAACACCATATATTTT. Translating gives CARTGAVGNTIYF.

This clonotype was recorded many times. The rearrangement uses TRBV28 and TRBJ2-7; D is perhaps TRBD1 (5 bases). From germline, CDR1 is MDHEN and CDR2 SYDVKM. The CDR3 has 13 amino acids. V dropped 5 bases and J dropped 7 bases, with 15 bases sitting between them. The CDR3 DNA is TGTGCCAGCAGTGACCGTCCAAAGGGGGAGCAGTACTTC. It encodes CASSDRPKGEQYF. The complete variable domain, with remaining parts taken from reference TRBV28 and TRBJ2-7, reads DVKVTQSSRYLVKRTGEKVFLECVQDMDHENMFWYRQDPGLGLRLIYFSYDVKMKEKGDIPEGYSVSREKKERFSLILESASTNQTSMYLCASSDRPKGEQYFGPGTRLTVT.

This clonotype was seen many times. This chain joins TRBV12-3 or TRBV12-4 and TRBJ1-5, with 10 bases matching TRBD1. V shed 7 bases, J shed 4 bases, and the junction held 7 bases outside the gene matches. The CDR3 length is 15 residues. Here the CDR3 reads CASTRDRGNNQPQHF. In nucleotides, the CDR3 is TGTGCCAGCACCCGGGACAGGGGTAATAATCAGCCCCAGCATTTT.

This clonotype appeared a single time. This may stem from a read error, because a much larger clone lies one nucleotide away. The J gene is TRBJ1-5, the V gene TRBV10-3; 8 bases map to TRBD1. The CDR3 totals 14 residues. The J segment lost 10 bases and the V segment lost 3 bases, leaving 8 bases of the junction unmatched. Germline CDR1 reads ENHRY; CDR2 reads SYGVKD. CDR3 region: CAISDQGAGHPQHF. DNA for the CDR3: TGTGCCATCAGTGATCAGGGGGCAGGTCATCCCCAGCATTTT.

With respect to this clonotype: The junction differs from germline at one of its ends, possibly a read error. The J gene is TRBJ1-1, the V gene TRBV19, with a tentative D call TRBD1 (5 bases). CDR1 and CDR2 (germline): LNHDA, SQIVND (reference sequence). CDR3 size: 13 residues. This CDR3 reads CASMDTGHTDAFF. As DNA, the CDR3 is TGTGCCAGTATGGACACGGGGCACACTGACGCTTTCTTT.